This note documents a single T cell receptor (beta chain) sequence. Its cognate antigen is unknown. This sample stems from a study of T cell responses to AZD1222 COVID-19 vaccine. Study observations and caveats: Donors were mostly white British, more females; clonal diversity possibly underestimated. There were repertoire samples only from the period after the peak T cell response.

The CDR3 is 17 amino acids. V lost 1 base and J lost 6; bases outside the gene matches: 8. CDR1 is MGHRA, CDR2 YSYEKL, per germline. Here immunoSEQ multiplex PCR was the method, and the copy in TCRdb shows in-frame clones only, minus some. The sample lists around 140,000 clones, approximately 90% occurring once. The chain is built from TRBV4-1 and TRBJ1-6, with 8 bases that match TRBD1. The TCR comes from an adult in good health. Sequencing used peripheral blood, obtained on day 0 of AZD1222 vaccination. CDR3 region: CASSQGRTGGANSPLHF. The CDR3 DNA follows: TGCGCCAGCAGCCAAGGTCGAACAGGGGGGGCTAATTCACCCCTCCACTTT.